Below are 18 T cell receptor beta chains sequenced from a single sample in a study of CXCR3-negative and CXCR3-positive naive CD8 T cells. Study-wide results and limits: Greater hydrophobicity was found in TRB CDR3s of CXCR3-positive naive cells than of CXCR3-negative naive cells.

These receptors are not linked to any known antigen. In preparing the TRB cDNA libraries, 5' RACE with UMI labels was used. No DNA is given; TCRdb re-called the 5' RACE reads and lists each CDR3 protein once. The sample includes over 55,000 distinct CDR3 sequences. Sequencing was carried out using naive CXCR3+ CD8+ T cells from blood. Subset indicated: CD45RO-CCR7+CD27+CD95- naive CD8+ T cells expressing CXCR3 (TNR3+). These receptors originate from a human donor in good health. Some clones in this sample may be carry-over from other donors' samples.

This sequence joins TRBV15 and TRBJ2-7; TCRdb returns TRBD1, unconfirmable since there is no DNA. The germline V gene encodes CDR1 LNHNV and CDR2 YYDKDF (reference sequence). The CDR3 spans 14 residues. CDR3 residues: CATSSRDRGYEQYF.

This chain uses TRBV4-3 with TRBJ2-6; TCRdb designates TRBD1, a call that cannot be tested without DNA. The CDR3 is 16 residues long. Germline CDR1 and CDR2: LGHNA and YSLEER. This CDR3 reads CASSQDLRGPANVLTF.

This rearrangement joins TRBV9 to TRBJ2-2; the D call from TCRdb, TRBD2, cannot be confirmed without DNA. The germline V gene encodes CDR1 SGDLS and CDR2 YYNGEE. CDR3 length equals 16 residues. This CDR3 reads CASSVAREGSWGELFF.

The V and J genes are TRBV11-2 and TRBJ2-7. The CDR3 runs 12 residues. Per the germline V gene, CDR1 is SGHAT and CDR2 is FQNNGV. CDR3 in amino acids: CASSFLSYEQYF.

The chain uses TRBV10-3 and TRBJ1-1. The CDR3 has 16 residues. CDR1 and CDR2 from the germline V gene are ENHRY and SYGVKD. CDR3: CAISGGDREFGAEAFF.

This chain joins TRBV7-2 and TRBJ1-2; without DNA, the TCRdb call of TRBD1 cannot be checked. This CDR3 has 13 residues. Germline lookup yields CDR1 SGHTA and CDR2 FQGNSA. The chain's CDR3 is CVSSLNRAYGYTF.

This chain joins TRBV6-5 and TRBJ1-1; TCRdb returns TRBD1, unconfirmable since there is no DNA. The CDR3 runs to 13 residues. From germline, CDR1 is MNHEY and CDR2 SVGAGI. CDR3 region: CASRDRGYTEAFF.

This chain uses TRBV5-1 with TRBJ2-7; TCRdb picks TRBD1, but there is no DNA to check that call. Germline CDR1 reads SGHRS; CDR2 reads YFSETQ. The CDR3 contains 12 residues. This CDR3 reads CASSWGQDEQYF. Combining the CDR3 with reference TRBV5-1 and TRBJ2-7 gives the whole variable domain KAGVTQTPRYLIKTRGQQVTLSCSPISGHRSVSWYQQTPGQGLQFLFEYFSETQRNKGNFPGRFSGRQFSNSRSEMNVSTLELGDSALYLCASSWGQDEQYFGPGTRLTVT.

V gene TRBV7-2 combines with J gene TRBJ2-2; TCRdb proposes TRBD1, but this gene call is untestable without DNA. Looked up from germline, CDR1 is SGHTA and CDR2 is FQGNSA. This CDR3 has 16 residues. CDR3 residues: CASSQAGVREGGELFF.

The rearrangement uses TRBV7-9 and TRBJ2-1; the D call of TRBD2 rests on TCRdb alone, since no DNA is present to check it. There are 18 residues in the CDR3. Germline lookup yields CDR1 SEHNR and CDR2 FQNEAQ (reference sequence). CDR3: CASSLSTQVRGDYNEQFF.

The rearrangement links TRBV7-2 to TRBJ1-1. The CDR3 is 13 residues long. Germline V gene data show CDR1 as SGHTA and CDR2 as FQGNSA. The CDR3 sequence: CASSLAPFTVAFF.

J is TRBJ2-7 and V is TRBV4-3; as DNA is missing, the TRBD2 call by TCRdb cannot be tested. Germline V gene lookup returns CDR1 LGHNA and CDR2 YSLEER. This CDR3 is 16 amino acids long. The CDR3: CASSQDGAGPYYEQYF.

Here the CDR3 reads CACLGGDYNEQFF. The rearrangement links TRBV7-9 to TRBJ2-1; no DNA is available, so the TRBD1 call from TCRdb remains unchecked. The CDR3 is 13 residues long. CDR1 is SEHNR, CDR2 FQNEAQ, per germline (reference sequence).

The chain recombines TRBV27 with TRBJ1-1; TCRdb lists TRBD1, though no DNA is available to test this call. Per germline, CDR1 MNHEY and CDR2 SMNVEV (reference sequence). The CDR3 contains 16 residues. CDR3 in amino acids: CASSLSTHRVNTEAFF.

The chain's CDR3 is CSVGGWDRAYEQYF. The rearrangement uses TRBV29-1 and TRBJ2-7; TCRdb's assignment of TRBD1 cannot be checked, as there is no DNA. The CDR3 is made up of 14 amino acids. The germline V gene encodes CDR1 SQVTM and CDR2 ANQGSEA.

The chain links TRBV4-1 to TRBJ2-3. Germline CDR1 MGHRA, CDR2 YSYEKL. The CDR3 runs 17 residues. Here the CDR3 reads CASSQTADMVGADTQYF.

The chain employs TRBV4-1 and TRBJ1-5. Per the germline V gene, CDR1 is MGHRA and CDR2 is YSYEKL. This CDR3 region has 15 residues. CDR3 loop: CASGHGMDSNQPQHF.

The chain joins TRBV7-8 to TRBJ2-1; TCRdb outputs TRBD1, but without DNA this stays unchecked. The germline V gene has CDR1 SGHVS and CDR2 FQNEAQ. The CDR3 has 12 residues. The CDR3 reads CASSRDRNEQFF.